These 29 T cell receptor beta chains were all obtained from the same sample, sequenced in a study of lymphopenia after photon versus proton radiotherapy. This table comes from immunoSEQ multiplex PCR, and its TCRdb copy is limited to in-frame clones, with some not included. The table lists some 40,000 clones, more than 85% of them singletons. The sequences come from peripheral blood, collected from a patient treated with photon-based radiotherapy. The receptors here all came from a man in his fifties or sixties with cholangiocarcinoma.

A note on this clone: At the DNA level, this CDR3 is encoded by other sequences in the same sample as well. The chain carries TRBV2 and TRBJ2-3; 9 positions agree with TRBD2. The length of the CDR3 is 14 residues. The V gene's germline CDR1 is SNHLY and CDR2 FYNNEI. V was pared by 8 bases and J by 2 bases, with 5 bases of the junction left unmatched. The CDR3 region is CASDLAGTTDTQYF. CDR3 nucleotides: TGTGCCAGCGACCTAGCGGGGACCACAGATACGCAGTATTTT.

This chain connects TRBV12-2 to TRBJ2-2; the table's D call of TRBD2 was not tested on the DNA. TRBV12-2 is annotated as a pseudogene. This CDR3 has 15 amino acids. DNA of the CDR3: TGTGCAAGTCGCTTCTTCACGGGGTACACCGGGGAGCTGTTTTTT. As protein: CASRFFTGYTGELFF.

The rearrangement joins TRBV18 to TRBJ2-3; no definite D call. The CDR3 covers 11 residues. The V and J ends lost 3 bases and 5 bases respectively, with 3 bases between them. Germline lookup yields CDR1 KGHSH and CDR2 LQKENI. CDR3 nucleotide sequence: TGTGCCAGCTCACCTGAAGATACGCAGTATTTT. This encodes CASSPEDTQYF.

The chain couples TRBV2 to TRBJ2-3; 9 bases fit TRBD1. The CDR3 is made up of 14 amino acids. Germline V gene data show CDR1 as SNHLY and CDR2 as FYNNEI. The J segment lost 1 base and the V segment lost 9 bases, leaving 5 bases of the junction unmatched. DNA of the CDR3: TGTGCCAGTCGGACAGGGGTTGGCACAGATACGCAGTATTTT. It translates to CASRTGVGTDTQYF.

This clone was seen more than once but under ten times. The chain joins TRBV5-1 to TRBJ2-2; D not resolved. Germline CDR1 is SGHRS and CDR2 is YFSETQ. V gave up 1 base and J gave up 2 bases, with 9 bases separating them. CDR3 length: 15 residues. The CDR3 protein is CASSLFNINTGELFF. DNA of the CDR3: TGCGCCAGCAGCTTGTTCAACATTAACACCGGGGAGCTGTTTTTT.

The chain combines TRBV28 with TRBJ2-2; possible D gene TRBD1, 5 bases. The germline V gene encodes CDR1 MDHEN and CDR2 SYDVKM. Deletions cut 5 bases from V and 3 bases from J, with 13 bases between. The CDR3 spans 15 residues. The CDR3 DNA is TGTGCCAGCAGTCTCGTGGGGCTATACACCGGGGAGCTGTTTTTT. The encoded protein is CASSLVGLYTGELFF.

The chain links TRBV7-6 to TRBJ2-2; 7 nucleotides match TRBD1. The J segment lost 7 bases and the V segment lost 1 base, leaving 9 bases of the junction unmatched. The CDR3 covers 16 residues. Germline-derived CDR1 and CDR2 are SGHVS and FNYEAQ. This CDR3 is CASSLEPSGDSGELFF. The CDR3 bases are TGTGCCAGCAGCTTAGAACCTTCAGGGGACAGCGGGGAGCTGTTTTTT. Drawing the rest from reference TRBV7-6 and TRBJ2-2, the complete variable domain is GAGVSQSPRYKVTKRGQDVALRCDPISGHVSLYWYRQALGQGPEFLTYFNYEAQQDKSGLPNDRFSAERPEGSISTLTIQRTEQRDSAMYRCASSLEPSGDSGELFFGEGSRLTVL.

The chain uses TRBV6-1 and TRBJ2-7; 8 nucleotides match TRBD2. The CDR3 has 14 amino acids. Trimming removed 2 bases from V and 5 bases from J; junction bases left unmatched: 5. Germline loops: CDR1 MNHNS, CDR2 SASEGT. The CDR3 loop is CASSESGGFNEQYF. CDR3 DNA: TGTGCCAGCAGTGAATCGGGAGGGTTCAACGAGCAGTACTTC.

The CDR3 bases are TGCGCCAGCAGCTTGCTGGGGGCTATCACAGATACGCAGTATTTT. Translated: CASSLLGAITDTQYF. This chain joins TRBV5-1 and TRBJ2-3, with D perhaps matching TRBD1 (6 bases). CDR3 length equals 15 residues. Looked up from germline, CDR1 is SGHRS and CDR2 is YFSETQ. Trimming removed 1 base from V and 2 bases from J, with 11 bases in between. Together with reference TRBV5-1 and TRBJ2-3, the CDR3 gives the full variable domain: KAGVTQTPRYLIKTRGQQVTLSCSPISGHRSVSWYQQTPGQGLQFLFEYFSETQRNKGNFPGRFSGRQFSNSRSEMNVSTLELGDSALYLCASSLLGAITDTQYFGPGTRLTVL.

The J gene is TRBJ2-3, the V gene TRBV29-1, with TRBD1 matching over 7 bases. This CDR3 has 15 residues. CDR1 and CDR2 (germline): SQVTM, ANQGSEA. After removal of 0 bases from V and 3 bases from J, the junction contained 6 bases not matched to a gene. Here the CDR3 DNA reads TGCAGCGTTGAAGATCGGGCAGGGGGAACAGATACGCAGTATTTT. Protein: CSVEDRAGGTDTQYF.

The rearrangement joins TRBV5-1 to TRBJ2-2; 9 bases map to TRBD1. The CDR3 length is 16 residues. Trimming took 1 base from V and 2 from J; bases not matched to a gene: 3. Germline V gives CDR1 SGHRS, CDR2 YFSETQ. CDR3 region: CASSLRGQGNTGELFF. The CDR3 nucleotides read TGCGCCAGCAGCTTGAGGGGACAGGGTAACACCGGGGAGCTGTTTTTT.

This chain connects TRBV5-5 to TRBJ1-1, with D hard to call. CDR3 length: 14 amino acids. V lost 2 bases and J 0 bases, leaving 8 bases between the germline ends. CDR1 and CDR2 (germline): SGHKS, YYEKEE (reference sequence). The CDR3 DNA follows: TGTGCCAGCAGCTTTGCGGGCATGAACACTGAAGCTTTCTTT. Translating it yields CASSFAGMNTEAFF.

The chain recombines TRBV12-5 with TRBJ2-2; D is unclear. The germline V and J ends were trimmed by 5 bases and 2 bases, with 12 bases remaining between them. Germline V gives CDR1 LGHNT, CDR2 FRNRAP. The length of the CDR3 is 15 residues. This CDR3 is CASGQEVINTGELFF. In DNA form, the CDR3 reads TGTGCTAGTGGTCAGGAAGTGATTAACACCGGGGAGCTGTTTTTT.

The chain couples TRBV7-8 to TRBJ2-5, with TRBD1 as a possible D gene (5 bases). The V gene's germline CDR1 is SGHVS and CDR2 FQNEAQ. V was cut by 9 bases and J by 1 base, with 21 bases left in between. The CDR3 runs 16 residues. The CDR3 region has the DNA TGTGCCAGTACCTGGACCAGCACTGGGGCCCAAGAGACCCAGTACTTC. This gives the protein CASTWTSTGAQETQYF.

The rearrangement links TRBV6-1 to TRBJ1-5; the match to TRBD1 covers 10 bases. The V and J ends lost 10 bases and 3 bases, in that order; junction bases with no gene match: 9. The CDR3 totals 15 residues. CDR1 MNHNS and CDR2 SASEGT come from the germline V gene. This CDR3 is CAISRGTGANQPQHF. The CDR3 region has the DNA TGTGCCATCTCACGCGGGACAGGGGCCAATCAGCCCCAGCATTTT.

This CDR3 is CASSLTSGGTDTQYF. In DNA form, the CDR3 reads TGTGCCAGCAGTTTGACTAGCGGGGGGACAGATACGCAGTATTTT. This sequence joins TRBV6-6 and TRBJ2-3; TRBD2 matches 13 bases. The CDR3 covers 15 residues. With V trimmed by 4 bases and J by 3 bases, 1 base remained unmatched. Looked up from germline, CDR1 is MNHNY and CDR2 is SVGAGI (reference sequence).

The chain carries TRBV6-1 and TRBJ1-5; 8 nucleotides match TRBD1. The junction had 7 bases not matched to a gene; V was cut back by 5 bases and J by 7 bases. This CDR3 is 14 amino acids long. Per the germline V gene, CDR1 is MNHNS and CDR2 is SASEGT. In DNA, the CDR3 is TGTGCCAGCAGTCAGGGGGCGCCTGGACAGCCCCAGCATTTT. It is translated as CASSQGAPGQPQHF.

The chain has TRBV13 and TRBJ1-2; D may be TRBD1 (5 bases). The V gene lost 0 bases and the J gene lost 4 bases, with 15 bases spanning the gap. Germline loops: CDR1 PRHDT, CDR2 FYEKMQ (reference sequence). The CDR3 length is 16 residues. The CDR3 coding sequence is TGTGCCAGCAGCTTAGGCTCGGCAGGGATGGCCTATGGCTACACCTTC. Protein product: CASSLGSAGMAYGYTF.

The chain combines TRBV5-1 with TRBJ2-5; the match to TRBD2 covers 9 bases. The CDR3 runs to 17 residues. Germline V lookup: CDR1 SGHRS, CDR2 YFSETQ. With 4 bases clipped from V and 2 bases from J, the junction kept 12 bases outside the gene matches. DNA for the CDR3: TGCGCCAGCAGCCGATTAGCGGGAGTCGGGTCACAAGAGACCCAGTACTTC. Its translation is CASSRLAGVGSQETQYF. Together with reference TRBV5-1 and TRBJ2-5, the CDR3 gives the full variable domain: KAGVTQTPRYLIKTRGQQVTLSCSPISGHRSVSWYQQTPGQGLQFLFEYFSETQRNKGNFPGRFSGRQFSNSRSEMNVSTLELGDSALYLCASSRLAGVGSQETQYFGPGTRLLVL.

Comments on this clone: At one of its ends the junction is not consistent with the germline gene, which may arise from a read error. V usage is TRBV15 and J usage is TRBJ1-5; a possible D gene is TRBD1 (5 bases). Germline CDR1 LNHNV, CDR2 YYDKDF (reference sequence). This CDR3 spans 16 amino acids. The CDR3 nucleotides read TGTGCCACCAGCCGAGAGGTACGGCAGGGAGGTCAGCCCCAGCATTTT. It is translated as CATSREVRQGGQPQHF.

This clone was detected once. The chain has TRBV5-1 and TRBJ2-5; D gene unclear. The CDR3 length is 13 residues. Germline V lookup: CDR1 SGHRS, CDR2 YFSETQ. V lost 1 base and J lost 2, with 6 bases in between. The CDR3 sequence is CASSLPQQETQYF. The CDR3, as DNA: TGCGCCAGCAGCTTGCCACAGCAAGAGACCCAGTACTTC.

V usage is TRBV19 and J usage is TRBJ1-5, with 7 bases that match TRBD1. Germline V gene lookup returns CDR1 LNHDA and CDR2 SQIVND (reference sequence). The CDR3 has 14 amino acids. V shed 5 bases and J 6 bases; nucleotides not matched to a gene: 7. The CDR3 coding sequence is TGTGCCAGTAGTGACAGGGATTTGGGTCAGCCCCAGCATTTT. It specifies CASSDRDLGQPQHF.

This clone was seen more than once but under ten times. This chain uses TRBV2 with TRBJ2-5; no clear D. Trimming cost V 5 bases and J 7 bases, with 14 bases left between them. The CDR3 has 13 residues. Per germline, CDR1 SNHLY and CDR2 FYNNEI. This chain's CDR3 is CASSPAALVTQYF. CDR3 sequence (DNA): TGTGCCAGCAGTCCGGCCGCCCTGGTGACCCAGTACTTC.

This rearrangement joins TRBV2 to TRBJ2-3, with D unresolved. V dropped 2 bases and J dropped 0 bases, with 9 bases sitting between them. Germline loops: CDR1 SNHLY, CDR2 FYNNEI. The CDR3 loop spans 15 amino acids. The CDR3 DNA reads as TGTGCCAGCAGTGAACAGGCCTCTAGCACAGATACGCAGTATTTT. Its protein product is CASSEQASSTDTQYF.

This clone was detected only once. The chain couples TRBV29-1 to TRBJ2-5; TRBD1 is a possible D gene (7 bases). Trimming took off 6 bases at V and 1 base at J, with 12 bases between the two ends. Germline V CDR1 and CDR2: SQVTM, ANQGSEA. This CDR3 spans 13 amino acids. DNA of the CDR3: TGCAGCGTGGAGGGACAGTTCCAAGAGACCCAGTACTTC. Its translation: CSVEGQFQETQYF. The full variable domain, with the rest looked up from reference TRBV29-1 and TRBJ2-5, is SAVISQKPSRDICQRGTSLTIQCQVDSQVTMMFWYRQQPGQSLTLIATANQGSEATYESGFVIDKFPISRPNLTFSTLTVSNMSPEDSSIYLCSVEGQFQETQYFGPGTRLLVL.

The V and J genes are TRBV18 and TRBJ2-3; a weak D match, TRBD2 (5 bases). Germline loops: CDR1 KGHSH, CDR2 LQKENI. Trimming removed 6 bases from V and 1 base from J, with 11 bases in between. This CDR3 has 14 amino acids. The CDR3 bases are TGTGCCAGCTCCCGGGCGGGCGGCACAGATACGCAGTATTTT. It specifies CASSRAGGTDTQYF.

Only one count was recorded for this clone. The CDR3 loop is CSVEIGERDATDTQYF. The DNA for the CDR3 is TGCAGCGTTGAAATAGGGGAGAGGGATGCCACAGATACGCAGTATTTT. The V call is TRBV29-1, the J call TRBJ2-3; D assignment may be TRBD1 or TRBD2 (5 bases each). The CDR3 loop spans 16 amino acids. Trimming stripped 2 bases from V and 2 bases from J, with 17 bases between. The germline CDR1 and CDR2 sequences are SQVTM and ANQGSEA.

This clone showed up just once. In DNA form, the CDR3 reads TGCGCCAGCAGCTTGGAGGACAGCCACACAGATACGCAGTATTTT. Its translation is CASSLEDSHTDTQYF. The V gene is TRBV5-1, the J gene TRBJ2-3; maybe TRBD1 (6 bases). CDR3 size: 15 residues. V lost 0 bases and J lost 2, with 10 bases in between. Germline assignment: CDR1 SGHRS and CDR2 YFSETQ. The variable domain in full, completed from reference TRBV5-1 and TRBJ2-3, reads KAGVTQTPRYLIKTRGQQVTLSCSPISGHRSVSWYQQTPGQGLQFLFEYFSETQRNKGNFPGRFSGRQFSNSRSEMNVSTLELGDSALYLCASSLEDSHTDTQYFGPGTRLTVL.

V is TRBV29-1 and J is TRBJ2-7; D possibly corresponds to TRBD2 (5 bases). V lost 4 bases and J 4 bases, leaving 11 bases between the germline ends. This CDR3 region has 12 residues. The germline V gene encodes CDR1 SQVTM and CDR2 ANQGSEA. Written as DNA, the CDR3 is TGCAGCGTTGGGCAGGAGGAGTACGAGCAGTACTTC. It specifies CSVGQEEYEQYF.